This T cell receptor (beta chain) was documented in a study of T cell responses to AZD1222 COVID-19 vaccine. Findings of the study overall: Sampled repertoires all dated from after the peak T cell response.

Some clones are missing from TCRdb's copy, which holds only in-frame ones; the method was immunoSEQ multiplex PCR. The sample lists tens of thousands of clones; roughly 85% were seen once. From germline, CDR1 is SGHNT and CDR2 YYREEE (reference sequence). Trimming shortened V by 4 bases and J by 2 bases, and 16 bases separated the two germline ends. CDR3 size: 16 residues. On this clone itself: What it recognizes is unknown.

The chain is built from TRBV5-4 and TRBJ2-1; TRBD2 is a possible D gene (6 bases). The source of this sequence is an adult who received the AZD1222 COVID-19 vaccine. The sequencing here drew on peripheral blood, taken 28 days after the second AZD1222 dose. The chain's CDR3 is CASSHLALSTYNEQFF. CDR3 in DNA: TGTGCCAGCAGCCATCTAGCGTTGAGTACCTACAATGAGCAGTTCTTC.